This T cell receptor beta chain was profiled in a study of beta chain features in type 1 diabetes. The study, taken as a whole, reports: In comparison with healthy donors, patients had naive, central memory and Treg TCRB repertoires that appeared more similar. The question left open here concerned HLA type influencing TCRB rearrangement. It was possible that PCR favored shorter templates, equally so in patients and controls.

V shed 5 bases and J shed 8 bases, with 13 bases lying between them. The germline V gene has CDR1 SQVTM and CDR2 ANQGSEA. The CDR3 has 12 residues. Of the isolated RNA, all was reverse transcribed, and so the sequenced material was expressed TCRB transcripts. This table comes from immunoSEQ multiplex PCR, and its TCRdb copy is limited to in-frame clones, with some not included. Of 140,000 to 150,000 clones in the sample, about 50% were seen once. Concerning this clone: Its cognate antigen is unknown.

The chain combines TRBV29-1 with TRBJ1-5; possibly TRBD1 for D (6 bases). The sequence was collected from a man younger than 30 in good health. Material for sequencing was Tregs from blood. The CDR3 DNA sequence: TGCAGCGTTCGTCAGGGGCGTGAGCCCCAGCATTTT. Translated: CSVRQGREPQHF.